These 30 T cell receptor beta chains originate from one sample sequenced in a study of patients and donors after allogeneic stem cell transplantation (dated by TCRdb to about 2020). The library was generated by RT-PCR. Sequenced using a NextSeq 550. TCRdb reran the public reads through fastp at Q25 and MiXCR, keeping productive beta chains. Rows are unified per CDR3 protein, each entry keeping the most common DNA and genes. This sample comprises about 960,000 distinct CDR3 sequences, approximately 19% of them detected only once. The ten largest clones represent roughly 6% of the sample. The specimen was blood, either unsorted or a sorted T cell fraction (not recorded which). These receptors were collected from a human donor who was either an allogeneic HSCT recipient or a stem cell or donor lymphocyte infusion donor (not recorded which). It is not recorded whose cells these are; they may come from a transplant donor.

This clonotype was counted a single time. The chain links TRBV25-1 to TRBJ2-7, with TRBD1 matching over 10 bases. The CDR3 runs to 14 residues. V lost 7 bases and J lost 7; bases outside the gene matches: 10. CDR1 MGHDK and CDR2 SYGVNS come from the germline V gene. CDR3 sequence: CASTPPGQGKEQYF. The CDR3 coding sequence is TGTGCCAGCACTCCCCCGGGACAGGGGAAAGAGCAGTACTTC.

In its sample, this clonotype was seen a few times. The chain has TRBV2 and TRBJ2-1; no clear D. Germline values: CDR1 SNHLY, CDR2 FYNNEI. The CDR3 is made up of 11 amino acids. V dropped 5 bases and J dropped 6 bases, with 5 bases sitting between them. For the CDR3, the DNA is TGTGCCAGCAGTCCCCCCAATGAGCAGTTCTTC. Translation gives CASSPPNEQFF.

This clonotype was seen at least ten times. V gene TRBV5-1 combines with J gene TRBJ1-1; D is uncertain. This CDR3 is 15 amino acids long. Germline lookup yields CDR1 SGHRS and CDR2 YFSETQ. V lost 0 bases to trimming and J lost 0 bases, with 9 bases between them. CDR3 loop: CASSLDPKMNTEAFF. The CDR3 nucleotides read TGCGCCAGCAGCTTGGATCCGAAAATGAACACTGAAGCTTTCTTT. Complete variable domain (other parts from reference TRBV5-1 and TRBJ1-1): KAGVTQTPRYLIKTRGQQVTLSCSPISGHRSVSWYQQTPGQGLQFLFEYFSETQRNKGNFPGRFSGRQFSNSRSEMNVSTLELGDSALYLCASSLDPKMNTEAFFGQGTRLTVV.

This clonotype was seen a few times. The CDR3 spells CASQMTGANVLTF. CDR3 nucleotides: TGTGCCAGCCAAATGACCGGGGCCAACGTCCTGACTTTC. The chain has TRBV19 and TRBJ2-6, with D uncertain. The CDR3 runs 13 residues. V was trimmed by 9 bases and J by 4 bases, leaving 10 bases between them. Germline assignment: CDR1 LNHDA and CDR2 SQIVND (reference sequence).

The rearrangement uses TRBV15 and TRBJ1-5; D is unclear. V was pared by 8 bases and J by 1 base, with 6 bases between. Germline V gives CDR1 LNHNV, CDR2 YYDKDF (reference sequence). CDR3 length: 12 residues. The CDR3: CATARSNQPQHF. CDR3 sequence (DNA): TGTGCCACCGCCAGGAGCAATCAGCCCCAGCATTTT.

The chain combines TRBV13 with TRBJ1-3, with TRBD1 as a possible D gene (5 bases). The CDR3 runs to 14 residues. Germline CDR1 and CDR2: PRHDT and FYEKMQ (reference sequence). V gave up 4 bases and J gave up 4 bases, with 11 bases separating them. The CDR3 sequence is CASSWGVRGNTIYF. CDR3 DNA: TGTGCCAGCAGCTGGGGGGTCAGAGGAAACACCATATATTTT.

This clonotype was seen a handful of times. The chain uses TRBV6-4 and TRBJ2-1; D is unclear. The CDR3 totals 13 residues. The V gene's germline CDR1 is MRHNA and CDR2 SNTAGT. V lost 4 bases and J 4 bases, leaving 8 bases between the germline ends. This chain's CDR3 is CASSVSRYNEQFF. The DNA for the CDR3 is TGTGCCAGCAGTGTCTCCCGTTACAATGAGCAGTTCTTC.

This clonotype was counted many times. This rearrangement joins TRBV6-1 to TRBJ2-1; D is possibly TRBD2 (5 bases). The CDR3 has 15 residues. The V end lost 7 bases, the J end lost 1 base, and 14 bases lay between the germline ends. Per the germline V gene, CDR1 is MNHNS and CDR2 is SASEGT. The CDR3 DNA follows: TGTGCCAGCACCCCGGACTTCTTGTCCTACAATGAGCAGTTCTTC. It is translated as CASTPDFLSYNEQFF.

This clonotype has a handful of counts. The rearrangement links TRBV12-3 or TRBV12-4 to TRBJ2-1, with D possibly TRBD2 on 7 matching bases. The V end lost 6 bases, the J end lost 10 bases, and 22 bases lay between the germline ends. The CDR3 spans 15 residues. CDR3 in DNA: TGTGCCAGCAGCTTGGAGGGGCGGGGGCTTAGAGAGCAGTTCTTC. It yields the protein CASSLEGRGLREQFF.

This sequence joins TRBV15 and TRBJ2-1, with 11 positions matching TRBD2. The germline gives CDR1 LNHNV, CDR2 YYDKDF (reference sequence). V trimming: 3 bases; J trimming: 4 bases; junction bases outside the gene matches: 8. CDR3 length: 17 amino acids. DNA of the CDR3: TGTGCCACCAGCAGGGGGGGAACTAGCGGGGGTTACAATGAGCAGTTCTTC. This codes for CATSRGGTSGGYNEQFF. The complete variable domain, with remaining parts taken from reference TRBV15 and TRBJ2-1, reads DAMVIQNPRYQVTQFGKPVTLSCSQTLNHNVMYWYQQKSSQAPKLLFHYYDKDFNNEADTPDNFQSRRPNTSFCFLDIRSPGLGDTAMYLCATSRGGTSGGYNEQFFGPGTRLTVL.

The CDR3 coding sequence is TGTGCCAGCAGCGAAAGTATGGGACAACTACGAGGGCAGTACTTC. It encodes CASSESMGQLRGQYF. The chain links TRBV5-5 to TRBJ2-7; D perhaps matches TRBD1 (6 bases). From germline, CDR1 is SGHKS and CDR2 YYEKEE (reference sequence). V gave up 4 bases and J gave up 9 bases, with 23 bases separating them. The CDR3 totals 15 residues.

The chain combines TRBV12-3 or TRBV12-4 with TRBJ2-5; the D call may be TRBD1 or TRBD2 (6 bases each). V shed 5 bases and J shed 4 bases, with 14 bases lying between them. The CDR3 runs to 14 residues. The CDR3 sequence is CASSPGAAGETQYF. Written as DNA, the CDR3 is TGTGCCAGCAGTCCGGGGGCTGCGGGAGAGACCCAGTACTTC.

This chain joins TRBV10-3 and TRBJ1-3, with 10 bases fitting TRBD1. The CDR3 loop spans 17 amino acids. With V trimmed by 6 bases and J by 0 bases, 8 bases remained unmatched. Germline V gene data show CDR1 as ENHRY and CDR2 as SYGVKD. For the CDR3, the DNA is TGTGCCATCAGCAGACAGGGGGCCTTTTCCTCTGGAAACACCATATATTTT. Protein product: CAISRQGAFSSGNTIYF.

The chain is built from TRBV12-3 or TRBV12-4 and TRBJ2-7, with 7 positions matching TRBD1. V dropped 7 bases and J dropped 4; count of bases not matched to a gene: 7. The CDR3 sequence is 13 residues long. CDR3 in DNA: TGTGCCAGCACTTTTACAGGGGAGTACGAGCAGTACTTC. Translating it yields CASTFTGEYEQYF.

In its sample, this clonotype was seen a few times. The genes are TRBV7-8 and TRBJ2-3; TRBD1 agrees at 8 bases. CDR1 SGHVS and CDR2 FQNEAQ come from the germline V gene. The CDR3 consists of 17 residues. The trim removed 6 bases at V and 0 bases at J, leaving 11 bases unmatched. CDR3 DNA sequence: TGTGCCAGCAGACCTGACAGGGGAATCACTAGCACAGATACGCAGTATTTT. It encodes CASRPDRGITSTDTQYF.

This clonotype has more than one count but fewer than ten. The chain employs TRBV20-1 and TRBJ1-5, with 11 bases identical to TRBD1. J lost 6 bases, V lost 0 bases, and 10 bases had no gene match. From germline, CDR1 is DFQATT and CDR2 SNEGSKA (reference sequence). The CDR3 runs 17 residues. CDR3: CSAREPFPGQGGQPQHF. The DNA for the CDR3 is TGCAGTGCTAGAGAGCCCTTTCCGGGACAGGGGGGTCAGCCCCAGCATTTT.

This clonotype has just a few counts. The genes are TRBV29-1 and TRBJ2-1; 10 bases agree with TRBD1. V lost 7 bases to trimming and J lost 6 bases; unmatched junction nucleotides: 6. Per the germline V gene, CDR1 is SQVTM and CDR2 is ANQGSEA. The CDR3 has 13 amino acids. CDR3 nucleotides: TGCAGCGCCGGGACAGGGGCAAGCAATGAGCAGTTCTTC. It is translated as CSAGTGASNEQFF.

There are many counts of this clonotype. J is TRBJ2-1 and V is TRBV12-3 or TRBV12-4; D gene uncertain. This CDR3 region has 14 residues. V was shortened by 3 bases and J by 0 bases, with 6 bases between the two germline ends. CDR3 nucleotides: TGTGCCAGCAGTTTCCGCGGCTCCTACAATGAGCAGTTCTTC. Protein product: CASSFRGSYNEQFF.

The chain combines TRBV10-3 with TRBJ2-6, with D tentatively TRBD1 or TRBD2 (5 bases each). V dropped 4 bases and J dropped 4 bases, with 8 bases sitting between them. Germline CDR1 ENHRY, CDR2 SYGVKD. There are 14 residues in the CDR3. The CDR3 reads CAISGGEGANVLTF. DNA for the CDR3: TGTGCCATCAGTGGAGGGGAAGGGGCCAACGTCCTGACTTTC.

This clonotype was observed a handful of times. The rearrangement links TRBV27 to TRBJ2-7; D is perhaps TRBD1 (6 bases). Trimming removed 1 base from V and 3 bases from J, with 22 bases in between. Germline assignment: CDR1 MNHEY and CDR2 SMNVEV (reference sequence). The CDR3 contains 18 residues. The CDR3 reads CASSLWGVGAVGRYEQYF. The CDR3 DNA is TGTGCCAGCAGTTTATGGGGAGTGGGGGCAGTCGGTCGCTACGAGCAGTACTTC.

The genes are TRBV21-1 and TRBJ2-2; the D call of TRBD2 is as the table states it, not checked on the DNA. TRBV21-1 has pseudogene status. The CDR3 totals 17 residues. In DNA form, the CDR3 reads TGTGCCAGCAGCAAGCAGCGGTCCCAGGGTAGCGGCGGGGAGCTGTTTTTT. It is translated as CASSKQRSQGSGGELFF.

This sequence joins TRBV25-1 and TRBJ2-7, with 8 positions matching TRBD1. Germline values: CDR1 MGHDK, CDR2 SYGVNS. CDR3 size: 14 residues. With 6 bases clipped from V and 4 bases from J, the junction kept 8 bases outside the gene matches. The CDR3 DNA reads TGTGCCAGCAGAGGACAGGGTGGGACTTACGAGCAGTACTTC. Translated, it gives CASRGQGGTYEQYF.

The chain carries TRBV20-1 and TRBJ2-6; D unresolved. Germline V lookup: CDR1 DFQATT, CDR2 SNEGSKA (reference sequence). The CDR3 covers 16 residues. Trimming left V 0 bases short and J 0 bases short, with 9 bases between. CDR3 sequence (DNA): TGCAGTGCTAGAGATCTGCGGATCTCTGGGGCCAACGTCCTGACTTTC. Protein product: CSARDLRISGANVLTF.

This clonotype came up many times. V gene TRBV29-1 combines with J gene TRBJ2-7; TRBD2 is a possible D gene (6 bases). The V gene lost 1 base and the J gene lost 0 bases, with 10 bases spanning the gap. CDR1 SQVTM and CDR2 ANQGSEA come from the germline V gene. The CDR3 runs to 14 residues. The CDR3 DNA reads as TGCAGCGTTGAAGGCGACGGGAGCTCCTACGAGCAGTACTTC. Translation: CSVEGDGSSYEQYF.

V gene TRBV15 combines with J gene TRBJ2-2; unclear D gene. V was cut by 1 base and J by 5 bases, with 5 bases left in between. Looked up from germline, CDR1 is LNHNV and CDR2 is YYDKDF (reference sequence). CDR3 length: 13 residues. The CDR3 DNA sequence: TGTGCCACCAGCAGAGTAAGGACCGGGGAGCTGTTTTTT. Translation gives CATSRVRTGELFF.

The chain couples TRBV7-9 to TRBJ1-1; 8 nucleotides align to TRBD1. Germline V lookup: CDR1 SEHNR, CDR2 FQNEAQ (reference sequence). This CDR3 comprises 14 residues. The junction had 8 bases not matched to a gene; V was cut back by 5 bases and J by 6 bases. CDR3 amino acids: CASSPRPDRAEAFF. The DNA of the CDR3 is TGTGCCAGCAGCCCACGCCCGGACAGGGCTGAAGCTTTCTTT.

The rearrangement joins TRBV5-1 to TRBJ2-5; unclear D gene. The CDR3 spans 13 residues. CDR1 and CDR2 from the germline V gene are SGHRS and YFSETQ. Trimming took 4 bases from V and 1 from J, leaving 8 bases between them. DNA for the CDR3: TGCGCCAGCAGCCCGTCGTCCCAAGAGACCCAGTACTTC. Protein sequence: CASSPSSQETQYF. The whole variable domain, filled in from reference TRBV5-1 and TRBJ2-5, reads KAGVTQTPRYLIKTRGQQVTLSCSPISGHRSVSWYQQTPGQGLQFLFEYFSETQRNKGNFPGRFSGRQFSNSRSEMNVSTLELGDSALYLCASSPSSQETQYFGPGTRLLVL.

The chain recombines TRBV15 with TRBJ1-5; D uncertain. The germline CDR1 and CDR2 sequences are LNHNV and YYDKDF (reference sequence). Trimming pared 3 bases from V and 10 bases from J, leaving 19 bases between. This CDR3 is built from 15 residues. CDR3 in amino acids: CATSSRGSLVLPQHF. The DNA for the CDR3 is TGTGCCACCAGCAGCCGTGGCTCCCTGGTTCTTCCCCAGCATTTT.

The chain combines TRBV12-3 or TRBV12-4 with TRBJ2-6; D remains ambiguous. The CDR3 contains 12 residues. The V gene lost 7 bases and the J gene lost 0 bases, with 1 base spanning the gap. The CDR3 protein is CASNSGANVLTF. CDR3 DNA: TGTGCCAGCAACTCTGGGGCCAACGTCCTGACTTTC.

This clonotype was picked up a small number of times. The gene calls are TRBV5-1 and TRBJ2-5; TRBD2 is a possible D gene (6 bases). The V gene lost 4 bases and the J gene lost 0 bases, with 13 bases spanning the gap. Germline assignment: CDR1 SGHRS and CDR2 YFSETQ. The CDR3 length is 15 residues. The CDR3 nucleotides read TGCGCCAGCAGCCGGGGGTACGGTAACCAAGAGACCCAGTACTTC. This translates into CASSRGYGNQETQYF.